These 17 T cell receptor beta chains share one sample of origin, sequenced in a study of blood T cell repertoires in COVID-19. The protocol was immunoSEQ multiplex PCR, while the TCRdb copy is restricted to in-frame clones and leaves out a portion. The sample has about 150,000 clones, roughly 85% seen once. Sequenced: peripheral blood. The receptors stem from a woman between 55 and 75 years old with COVID-19, enrolled during active disease.

Notes on this clone: This sample also contains other DNA sequences that code for the same CDR3. The J gene is TRBJ2-2, the V gene TRBV7-3; D gene ambiguous. The CDR3 consists of 12 residues. Germline CDR1 and CDR2: SGHTA and FQGTGA. The germline V and J ends were trimmed by 5 bases and 2 bases, with 3 bases remaining between them. CDR3 amino acids: CASSLNTGELFF. CDR3 nucleotides: TGTGCCAGCAGCCTTAACACCGGGGAGCTGTTTTTT.

The chain couples TRBV7-8 to TRBJ1-1; D call uncertain. Germline V gives CDR1 SGHVS, CDR2 FQNEAQ. Trimming cost V 5 bases and J 4 bases, with 20 bases left between them. The CDR3 contains 16 residues. CDR3 sequence: CASSPRWAGVSTEAFF. CDR3 in DNA: TGTGCCAGCAGCCCCCGGTGGGCGGGAGTGAGCACTGAAGCTTTCTTT. Full variable domain (outside the CDR3, taken from reference TRBV7-8 and TRBJ1-1): GAGVSQSPRYKVAKRGQDVALRCDPISGHVSLFWYQQALGQGPEFLTYFQNEAQLDKSGLPSDRFFAERPEGSVSTLKIQRTQQEDSAVYLCASSPRWAGVSTEAFFGQGTRLTVV.

The DNA of the CDR3 is TGTGCCAGCAGCTTATGGGCTAGCGGCGGGGAGACCCAGTACTTC. It encodes CASSLWASGGETQYF. The chain recombines TRBV7-9 with TRBJ2-5; 7 nucleotides match TRBD2. The CDR3 is 15 amino acids. V trimming: 2 bases; J trimming: 5 bases; junction bases outside the gene matches: 8. Germline assignment: CDR1 SEHNR and CDR2 FQNEAQ (reference sequence).

This sequence joins TRBV5-1 and TRBJ1-1; TRBD1 agrees at 9 bases. The germline V gene has CDR1 SGHRS and CDR2 YFSETQ. The CDR3 has 16 residues. The J segment lost 5 bases and the V segment lost 1 base, leaving 9 bases of the junction unmatched. The CDR3 protein is CASSLTSRQGGTEAFF. For the CDR3, the DNA is TGCGCCAGCAGCTTGACCTCCCGACAGGGGGGAACTGAAGCTTTCTTT. The whole variable domain, filled in from reference TRBV5-1 and TRBJ1-1, reads KAGVTQTPRYLIKTRGQQVTLSCSPISGHRSVSWYQQTPGQGLQFLFEYFSETQRNKGNFPGRFSGRQFSNSRSEMNVSTLELGDSALYLCASSLTSRQGGTEAFFGQGTRLTVV.

This clone was seen many times. The chain has TRBV30 and TRBJ1-2, with D possibly being TRBD1 (6 bases). The V gene's germline CDR1 is GTSNPN and CDR2 SVGIG (reference sequence). Trimming cost V 0 bases and J 4 bases, with 18 bases left between them. The length of the CDR3 is 16 residues. The CDR3 region is CAWSVLFGRTAYGYTF. CDR3 DNA: TGTGCCTGGAGTGTATTATTTGGGCGGACAGCCTATGGCTACACCTTC.

This clone was counted a single time. The CDR3: CATSSGTHPSYNEQFF. The CDR3 DNA reads TGTGCCACCAGCTCAGGGACTCATCCTTCCTACAATGAGCAGTTCTTC. The rearrangement joins TRBV15 to TRBJ2-1; the D gene is possibly TRBD2 (6 bases). The CDR3 is 16 amino acids. Deletions cut 5 bases from V and 1 base from J, with 15 bases between. Germline V gene lookup returns CDR1 LNHNV and CDR2 YYDKDF (reference sequence).

This clone was seen once. The chain employs TRBV19 and TRBJ2-7, with D tentatively TRBD1 (6 bases). The V end lost 2 bases, the J end lost 3 bases, and 11 bases lay between the germline ends. This CDR3 contains 14 residues. CDR1 is LNHDA, CDR2 SQIVND, per germline (reference sequence). This chain's CDR3 is CASSIQGTLYEQYF. CDR3 nucleotides: TGTGCCAGTAGTATACAAGGGACACTCTACGAGCAGTACTTC.

This clone was picked up a small number of times. The V gene is TRBV3-1 (or the pseudogene TRBV3-2), the J gene TRBJ2-3; 9 bases line up with TRBD1. CDR1 is LGHDT and CDR2 is YNNKEL in the germline V gene (reference sequence). The CDR3 consists of 15 residues. V shed 4 bases, J shed 2 bases, and the junction held 4 bases outside the gene matches. CDR3 DNA: TGTGCCAGCAGCCCGGACAGGGGAAACACAGATACGCAGTATTTT. As protein: CASSPDRGNTDTQYF.

The chain joins TRBV5-5 to TRBJ1-2; D is ambiguous. This CDR3 region has 15 residues. CDR1 SGHKS and CDR2 YYEKEE come from the germline V gene (reference sequence). Trimming pared 2 bases from V and 8 bases from J, leaving 19 bases between. The CDR3 DNA is TGTGCCAGCAGCTTTACGGGGAGCCCTTTAGGGGGCTACACCTTC. Amino acid sequence: CASSFTGSPLGGYTF.

CDR3 coding DNA: TGTGCCACCAGCCCACTAACCCGGACAGGGCATGGCTACACCTTC. This translates into CATSPLTRTGHGYTF. This chain links TRBV15 with TRBJ1-2; TRBD1 matches at 8 bases. J gave up 6 bases and V 5 bases, and 11 bases lay outside the gene matches. Germline CDR1 and CDR2: LNHNV and YYDKDF (reference sequence). CDR3 length: 15 residues.

The chain combines TRBV10-3 with TRBJ1-1; 9 positions agree with TRBD1. Germline CDR1 and CDR2: ENHRY and SYGVKD. This CDR3 has 14 amino acids. Trimming removed 6 bases from V and 2 bases from J; junction bases left unmatched: 4. The chain's CDR3 is CAISTGQGNTEAFF. The CDR3 bases are TGTGCCATCAGCACGGGACAGGGTAACACTGAAGCTTTCTTT.

The chain is built from TRBV4-2 and TRBJ1-2; no reliable D call. Trimming removed 4 bases from V and 6 bases from J, with 18 bases in between. CDR3 length: 15 amino acids. Germline V lookup: CDR1 LGHNA, CDR2 YNFKEQ. The CDR3 DNA reads TGTGCCAGCAGCCGTTTAACTACGGTTGTGGATGGCTACACCTTC. It yields the protein CASSRLTTVVDGYTF.

This CDR3 is CSVREVGEQFF. The CDR3 nucleotides read TGCAGCGTTAGAGAGGTGGGTGAGCAGTTCTTC. J is TRBJ2-1 and V is TRBV29-1; D unclear. The CDR3 covers 11 residues. CDR1 and CDR2 (germline): SQVTM, ANQGSEA. Deletions cut 5 bases from V and 9 bases from J, with 11 bases between.

The chain has TRBV7-9 and TRBJ2-5; TRBD2 agrees at 11 bases. V was pared by 5 bases and J by 5 bases, with 7 bases of the junction left unmatched. Germline V CDR1 and CDR2: SEHNR, FQNEAQ (reference sequence). The CDR3 totals 15 residues. CDR3 in DNA: TGTGCCAGCAGCCGTATAGCGGGAGGGCAGGAGACCCAGTACTTC. The encoded protein is CASSRIAGGQETQYF.

J is TRBJ2-7 and V is TRBV18; 8 bases fit TRBD1. Germline-derived CDR1 and CDR2 are KGHSH and LQKENI. The CDR3 spans 13 residues. With 6 bases clipped from V and 6 bases from J, the junction kept 7 bases outside the gene matches. The CDR3 region is CASSAGGQSEQYV. DNA for the CDR3: TGTGCCAGCTCCGCAGGGGGCCAAAGCGAGCAGTACGTC.

The chain couples TRBV11-2 to TRBJ1-1, with D possibly TRBD1 on 6 matching bases. CDR1 is SGHAT, CDR2 FQNNGV, per germline. This CDR3 is 11 amino acids long. The V and J ends lost 0 bases and 11 bases respectively, with 7 bases between them. CDR3 sequence: CASSLERGAFF. The CDR3 DNA follows: TGTGCCAGCAGCTTAGAGAGGGGGGCTTTCTTT.

The chain joins TRBV6-1 to TRBJ1-2; D is possibly TRBD1 (5 bases). Germline CDR1 MNHNS, CDR2 SASEGT. Trimming removed 3 bases from V and 3 bases from J, with 11 bases in between. The length of the CDR3 is 14 residues. The CDR3 reads CASSDVATDYGYTF. The CDR3 coding sequence is TGTGCCAGCAGTGACGTCGCGACAGACTATGGCTACACCTTC.